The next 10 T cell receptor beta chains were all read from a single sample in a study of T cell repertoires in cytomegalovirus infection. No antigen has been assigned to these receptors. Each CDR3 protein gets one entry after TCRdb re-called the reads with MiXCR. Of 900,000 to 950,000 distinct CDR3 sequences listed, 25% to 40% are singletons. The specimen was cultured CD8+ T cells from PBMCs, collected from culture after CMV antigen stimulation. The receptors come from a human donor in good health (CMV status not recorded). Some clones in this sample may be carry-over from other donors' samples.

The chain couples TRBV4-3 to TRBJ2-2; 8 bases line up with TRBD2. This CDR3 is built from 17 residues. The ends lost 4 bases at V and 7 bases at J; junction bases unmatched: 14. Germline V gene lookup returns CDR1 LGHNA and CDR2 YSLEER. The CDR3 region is CASSPDGGGPGVGELFF. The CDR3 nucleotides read TGCGCCAGCAGCCCCGACGGGGGGGGGCCTGGTGTCGGGGAGCTGTTTTTT.

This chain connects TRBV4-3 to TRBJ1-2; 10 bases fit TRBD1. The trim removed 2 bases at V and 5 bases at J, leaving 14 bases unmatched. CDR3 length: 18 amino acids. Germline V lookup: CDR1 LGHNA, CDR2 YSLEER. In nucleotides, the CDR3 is TGCGCCAGCAGCCAAAATTTCGACAGGGGGCGGGAAGATTATGGCTACACCTTC. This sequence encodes CASSQNFDRGREDYGYTF.

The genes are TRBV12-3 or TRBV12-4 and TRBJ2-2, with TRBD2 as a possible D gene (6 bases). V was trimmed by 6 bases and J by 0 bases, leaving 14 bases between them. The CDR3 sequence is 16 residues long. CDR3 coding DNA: TGTGCCAGCAGACCAATGCGGGGAGCGAACACCGGGGAGCTGTTTTTT. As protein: CASRPMRGANTGELFF.

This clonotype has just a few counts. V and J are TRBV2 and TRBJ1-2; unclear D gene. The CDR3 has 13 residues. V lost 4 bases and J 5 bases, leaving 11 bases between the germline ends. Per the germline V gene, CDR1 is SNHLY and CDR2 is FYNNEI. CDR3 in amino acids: CASSGRNSYGYTF. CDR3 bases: TGTGCCAGCAGTGGGCGCAACTCATATGGCTACACCTTC.

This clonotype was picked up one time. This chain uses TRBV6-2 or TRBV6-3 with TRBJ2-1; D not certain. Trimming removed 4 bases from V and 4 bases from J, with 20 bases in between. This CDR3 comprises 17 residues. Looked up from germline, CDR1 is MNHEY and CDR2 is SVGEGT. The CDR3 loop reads CASSSPFAGQAYNEQFF. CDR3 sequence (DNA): TGTGCCAGCAGTTCCCCGTTTGCAGGCCAGGCTTACAATGAGCAGTTCTTC.

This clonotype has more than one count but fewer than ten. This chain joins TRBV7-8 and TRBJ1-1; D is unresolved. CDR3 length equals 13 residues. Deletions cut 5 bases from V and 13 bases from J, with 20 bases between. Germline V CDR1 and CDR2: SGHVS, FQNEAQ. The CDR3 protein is CASSQSYGKVDFF. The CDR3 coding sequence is TGTGCCAGCAGCCAATCCTATGGGAAAGTTGATTTCTTT.

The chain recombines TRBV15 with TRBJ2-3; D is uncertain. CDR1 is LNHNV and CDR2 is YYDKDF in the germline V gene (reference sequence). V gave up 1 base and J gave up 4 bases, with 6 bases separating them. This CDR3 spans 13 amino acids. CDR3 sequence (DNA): TGTGCCACCAGCAGAGGAAGGTCAGATACGCAGTATTTT. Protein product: CATSRGRSDTQYF.

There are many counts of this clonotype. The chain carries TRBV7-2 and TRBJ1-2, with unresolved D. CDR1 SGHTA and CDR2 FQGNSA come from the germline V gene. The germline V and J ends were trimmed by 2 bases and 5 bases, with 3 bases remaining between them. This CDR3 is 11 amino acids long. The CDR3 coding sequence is TGTGCCAGCAGCTTAACTTATGGCTACACCTTC. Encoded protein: CASSLTYGYTF. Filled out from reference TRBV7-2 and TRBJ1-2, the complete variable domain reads GAGVSQSPSNKVTEKGKDVELRCDPISGHTALYWYRQSLGQGLEFLIYFQGNSAPDKSGLPSDRFSAERTGGSVSTLTIQRTQQEDSAVYLCASSLTYGYTFGSGTRLTVV.

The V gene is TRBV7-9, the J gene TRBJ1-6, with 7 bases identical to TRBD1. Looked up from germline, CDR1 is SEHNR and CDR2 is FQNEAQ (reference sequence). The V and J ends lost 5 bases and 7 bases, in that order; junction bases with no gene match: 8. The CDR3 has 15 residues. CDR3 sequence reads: CASSINGDSNSPLHF. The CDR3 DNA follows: TGTGCCAGCAGCATAAATGGGGACAGCAATTCACCCCTCCACTTT. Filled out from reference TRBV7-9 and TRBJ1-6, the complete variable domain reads DTGVSQNPRHKITKRGQNVTFRCDPISEHNRLYWYRQTLGQGPEFLTYFQNEAQLEKSRLLSDRFSAERPKGSFSTLEIQRTEQGDSAMYLCASSINGDSNSPLHFGNGTRLTVT.

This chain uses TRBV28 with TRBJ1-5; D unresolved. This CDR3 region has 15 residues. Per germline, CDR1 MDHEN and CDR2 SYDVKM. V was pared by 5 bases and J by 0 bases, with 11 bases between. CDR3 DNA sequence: TGTGCCAGCAGTCCGAAGGGAGATAGCAATCAGCCCCAGCATTTT. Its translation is CASSPKGDSNQPQHF.